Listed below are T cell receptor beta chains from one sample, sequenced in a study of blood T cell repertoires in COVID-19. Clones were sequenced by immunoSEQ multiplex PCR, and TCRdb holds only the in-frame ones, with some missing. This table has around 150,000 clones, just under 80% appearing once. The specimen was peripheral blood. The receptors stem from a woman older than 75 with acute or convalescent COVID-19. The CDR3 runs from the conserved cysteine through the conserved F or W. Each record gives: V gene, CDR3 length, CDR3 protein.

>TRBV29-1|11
CSVWTGAGYTF
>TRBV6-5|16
CASSWGRVSAGNIQYF
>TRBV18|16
CASSVLAGQKDYGYTF
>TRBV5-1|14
CASSPGQEGQPQHF
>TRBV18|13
CASSWDSFYGYTF
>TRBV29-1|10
CSGDSDTQYF
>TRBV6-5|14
CASSNRDRGDGYTF
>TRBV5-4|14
CASSVQTGGTEAFF
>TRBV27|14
CASRGEGKYNEQFF
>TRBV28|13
CASRPGRDHEQYF
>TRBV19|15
CASSIGNRGNSPLHF
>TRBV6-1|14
CASSDRDWNQPQHF
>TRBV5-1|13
CASSQDSLYEAFF
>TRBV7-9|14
CASSFGQPGDEQYF
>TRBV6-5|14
CASTHGQLNSPLHF
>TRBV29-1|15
CSVPWSGVGANVLTF
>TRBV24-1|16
CATSEGVAGGQETQYF
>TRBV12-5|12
CASGQNTDTQYF
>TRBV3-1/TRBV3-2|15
CASSQDLRDNTEAFF
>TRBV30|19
CAWSESSGTGGRNTGELFF
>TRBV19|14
CAPRDCVSGNTIYF
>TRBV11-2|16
CASSHQERGVLDTQYF
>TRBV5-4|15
CASSFVDKPNYGYTF
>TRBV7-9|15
CASSPGGGAGQPQHF
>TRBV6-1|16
CASSEATGQIDQPQHF
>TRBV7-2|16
CASSQAQGVTGNTIYF
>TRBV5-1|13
CASSPGQSLEAFF
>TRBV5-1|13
CASSLDRDHGYTF
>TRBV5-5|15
CASSIPSGGAETQYF
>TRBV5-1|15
CASSLTLGPQETQYF
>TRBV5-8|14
CASSSMERRAEAFF
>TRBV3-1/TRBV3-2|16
CASSQDARTSPGELFF
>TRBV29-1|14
CSGLTGQGAGGYTF
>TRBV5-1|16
CASSLGTGRLNYGYTF
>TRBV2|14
CASRTSGGDYEQYF
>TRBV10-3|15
CAISEGGVSSYEQYF
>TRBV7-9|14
CASSATVYQETQYF
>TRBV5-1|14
CASSPGSRGNTIYF
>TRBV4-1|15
CASRHLGQGNSPLHF
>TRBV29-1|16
CSVLGGAGGSRETQYF
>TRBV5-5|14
CASSWEEFNSPLHF